These 19 T cell receptor beta chains were sequenced from one sample in a study of blood T cells in healthy people across ages. The authors ran a second PCR of 7 to 11 cycles using a sample-barcoded 5' primer and a J-beta primer mix. TCRdb recomputed calls from the 5' RACE reads with MiXCR, one row per CDR3 protein. The sample has approximately 780,000 distinct CDR3 sequences, roughly 26% seen once; the top ten hold around 3%. The same sample was also studied in work on T cells of mothers and their children.

The sample was blood. Every receptor here comes from a boy aged 5-17 years in good health.

This chain links TRBV10-1 with TRBJ2-3; tentative D call: TRBD1 (6 bases). The V and J ends lost 4 bases and 4 bases respectively, with 6 bases between them. The germline gives CDR1 WNHNN, CDR2 SYGVQD (reference sequence). This CDR3 region has 12 residues. CDR3 sequence: CASSGQADTQYF. CDR3 bases: TGCGCCAGCAGTGGACAGGCAGATACGCAGTATTTT.

The CDR3 loop is CSVNLYGYTF. The CDR3 DNA reads as TGCAGCGTTAATCTATATGGCTACACCTTC. The J gene is TRBJ1-2, the V gene TRBV29-1, with D uncertain. CDR1 is SQVTM and CDR2 is ANQGSEA in the germline V gene. The CDR3 has 10 residues. Trimming cost V 5 bases and J 5 bases, with 6 bases left between them.

The chain joins TRBV10-3 to TRBJ2-1; D is perhaps TRBD2 (7 bases). The DNA end favors TRBJ2-7, so the J call may be wrong. Per germline, CDR1 ENHRY and CDR2 SYGVKD. The CDR3 has 15 amino acids. Written as DNA, the CDR3 is TGTGCCTCGAGGGGGGGCGAAGCTGATCCATACGAGCAGTACTTC. It codes for CASRGGEADPYEQYF.

This clonotype came up a few times. The rearrangement uses TRBV20-1 and TRBJ2-1, with 8 bases identical to TRBD2. Per germline, CDR1 DFQATT and CDR2 SNEGSKA (reference sequence). The CDR3 sequence is 17 residues long. J was trimmed by 4 bases and V by 3 bases; bases with no gene match: 14. CDR3 loop: CSARISAGGRRYNEQFF. The CDR3 bases are TGCAGTGCTAGGATCTCCGCGGGGGGCCGTAGATACAATGAGCAGTTCTTC.

This sequence joins TRBV6-5 and TRBJ2-7, with 9 nucleotides matching TRBD1. CDR3 length: 14 amino acids. Germline values: CDR1 MNHEY, CDR2 SVGAGI. With 6 bases clipped from V and 3 bases from J, the junction kept 6 bases outside the gene matches. As DNA, the CDR3 is TGTGCCAGCAGGGGACCGGGACAGGGCTACGAGCAGTACTTC. It specifies CASRGPGQGYEQYF.

The chain carries TRBV6-1 and TRBJ2-5; 11 positions agree with TRBD2. The J call may be wrong; the DNA end is better matched by TRBJ2-7. The CDR3 has 16 amino acids. In germline, CDR1 is MNHNS, CDR2 SASEGT. For the CDR3, the DNA is TGTGCCAGCAGCCCGTTAACTAGCGGGGGTTCCTACGAGCAGTACTTC. Translation: CASSPLTSGGSYEQYF.

This clonotype has only a few counts. This chain links TRBV20-1 with TRBJ2-5; TRBD2 agrees at 9 bases. The trim removed 1 base at V and 3 bases at J, leaving 15 bases unmatched. This CDR3 region has 18 residues. Germline assignment: CDR1 DFQATT and CDR2 SNEGSKA (reference sequence). CDR3 residues: CSARVKRRGGGREETQYF. In DNA, the CDR3 is TGCAGTGCTAGAGTAAAGAGGCGCGGGGGGGGCCGTGAAGAGACCCAGTACTTC.

V is TRBV4-1 and J is TRBJ1-1; D gene unclear. V was trimmed by 0 bases and J by 1 base, leaving 9 bases between them. In germline, CDR1 is MGHRA, CDR2 YSYEKL. The CDR3 sequence is 15 residues long. The CDR3 sequence: CASSQEVRKNTEAFF. The CDR3 DNA follows: TGCGCCAGCAGCCAAGAAGTCCGTAAGAACACTGAAGCTTTCTTT.

This clonotype was detected only a few times. The V and J genes are TRBV27 and TRBJ2-2; TRBD2 matches 7 bases. The ends lost 5 bases at V and 5 bases at J; junction bases unmatched: 8. CDR1 MNHEY and CDR2 SMNVEV come from the germline V gene (reference sequence). The CDR3 covers 15 residues. The CDR3 protein is CASSPLRGSTGELFF. CDR3 DNA: TGTGCCAGCAGTCCTTTGCGGGGGTCTACCGGGGAGCTGTTTTTT.

Ten or more counts support this clonotype. The chain recombines TRBV4-1 with TRBJ2-5; tentative D call: TRBD1 (6 bases). Germline V gives CDR1 MGHRA, CDR2 YSYEKL. Between the trimmed V and J ends, which lost 0 bases and 4 bases, there was a span of 9 bases. This CDR3 region has 14 residues. CDR3 in amino acids: CASSQEWGRETQYF. Written as DNA, the CDR3 is TGCGCCAGCAGCCAAGAGTGGGGGCGAGAGACCCAGTACTTC.

There are a few counts of this clonotype. The chain is built from TRBV28 and TRBJ1-5; D is unresolved. CDR3 length: 13 amino acids. Trimming stripped 7 bases from V and 3 bases from J, with 10 bases between. In germline, CDR1 is MDHEN, CDR2 SYDVKM. The chain's CDR3 is CASKYGNNQPQHF. The CDR3 bases are TGTGCCAGCAAGTACGGAAACAATCAGCCCCAGCATTTT.

V gene TRBV10-3 combines with J gene TRBJ2-3; either TRBD1 or TRBD2 may supply D (5 bases each). In germline, CDR1 is ENHRY, CDR2 SYGVKD. The CDR3 covers 16 residues. Trimming shortened V by 3 bases and J by 6 bases, and 19 bases separated the two germline ends. CDR3 bases: TGTGCCATCAGTGACTTCTGTGTGGGGGAATGGGATACGCAGTATTTT. Protein product: CAISDFCVGEWDTQYF.

This clonotype was picked up a small number of times. CDR3 in DNA: TGTGCCAGTTTATCGAGAGGACCTAGGAACACTGAAGCTTTCTTT. Its protein product is CASLSRGPRNTEAFF. The chain couples TRBV3-1 to TRBJ1-1; D not resolved. This CDR3 is 15 amino acids long. The germline V and J ends were trimmed by 9 bases and 1 base, with 18 bases remaining between them. Looked up from germline, CDR1 is LGHDT and CDR2 is YNNKEL (reference sequence).

Notes on this clonotype: At one boundary the junction diverges from the germline segment, which might be a read error. V is TRBV6-1 and J is TRBJ2-7; 8 nucleotides line up with TRBD1. The CDR3 has 14 residues. Germline CDR1 MNHNS, CDR2 SASEGT. The CDR3 region is CASSETGQGYEQYF. Written as DNA, the CDR3 is TGTGCCAGCAGTGAAACAGGACAGGGCTACGAGCAGTACTTT.

This clonotype was counted a few times. J is TRBJ2-7 and V is TRBV12-3 or TRBV12-4, with D tentatively TRBD2 (5 bases). The CDR3 consists of 11 residues. Trimming shortened V by 8 bases and J by 7 bases, and 12 bases separated the two germline ends. The CDR3 DNA sequence: TGTGCCAGCCAGAGGGAGATGGAGCAGTACTTC. Translated, it gives CASQREMEQYF.

This clonotype was counted only a few times. The junction does not match germline at one end; this may be a read error. The chain carries TRBV7-8 and TRBJ1-3; weak D call: TRBD1 (6 bases). The CDR3 covers 15 residues. Germline CDR1 SGHVS, CDR2 FQNEAQ. Written as DNA, the CDR3 is TGTGCCAGCAGCTACTTAACAGGGTCTGGAAACACCACATATTTT. The encoded protein is CASSYLTGSGNTTYF. The complete variable domain, with remaining parts taken from reference TRBV7-8 and TRBJ1-3, reads GAGVSQSPRYKVAKRGQDVALRCDPISGHVSLFWYQQALGQGPEFLTYFQNEAQLDKSGLPSDRFFAERPEGSVSTLKIQRTQQEDSAVYLCASSYLTGSGNTTYFGEGSWLTVV.

There are a few counts of this clonotype. The chain recombines TRBV5-1 with TRBJ1-1; no firm D call. Germline V gene lookup returns CDR1 SGHRS and CDR2 YFSETQ. Trimming shortened V by 0 bases and J by 0 bases, and 12 bases separated the two germline ends. CDR3 length: 16 amino acids. CDR3 loop: CASSLAPGVVNTEAFF. The CDR3 DNA reads TGCGCCAGCAGCTTGGCACCAGGCGTAGTGAACACTGAAGCTTTCTTT.

A note on this clonotype: Sequence at one end of the junction differs from germline and may be a read error. The J gene is TRBJ1-5, the V gene TRBV5-1; 7 bases map to TRBD1. The germline CDR1 and CDR2 sequences are SGHRS and YFSETQ. CDR3 length equals 14 residues. The CDR3 is CASSPGTADQSQHF. The CDR3 nucleotides are TGCGCCAGCAGCCCCGGGACAGCGGATCAGTCCCAGCATTTT.

The CDR3 region is CASSLGTGVGNTIYF. The CDR3 nucleotides read TGTGCCAGCAGCCTAGGGACAGGGGTCGGAAACACCATATATTTT. The rearrangement links TRBV7-3 to TRBJ1-3; 10 bases align to TRBD1. This CDR3 has 15 residues. The V and J ends lost 5 bases and 4 bases, in that order; junction bases with no gene match: 5. The germline CDR1 and CDR2 sequences are SGHTA and FQGTGA.